The 7 T cell receptor beta chains presented below share a single source sample, sequenced in a study of vaccination effects on CD4 cells after COVID-19 (dated by TCRdb to 2022 to 2024). The ViraFEST assay stimulated PBMC with viral peptide pools and then used TCR sequencing to identify antigen-specific CD4+ T cell clonotypes by expansion. After 10 to 11 days of culture, CD4+ T cells were isolated with the EasySep CD4+ T cell isolation kit. None of the healthy vaccine recipients had a prior SARS-CoV-2 infection, which was confirmed by nucleocapsid antibody tests that came back negative both before and after vaccination. To prepare the library, the immunoSEQ multiplex PCR assay was applied. In its TCRdb copy, this immuneACCESS table keeps in-frame sequences only and misses some clones. Where compared with another copy, unresolved V genes explain less than half of these, and the others have no known cause. Here the sample has roughly 75,000 clones; approximately 72% occur a single time. The ten largest clones capture 4% of the sample.

Their specific antigens are unknown. The input for sequencing was CD4+ T cells from PBMCs cultured with HCoV-OC43 spike peptides, taken before COVID-19 vaccination. In the paper's terms, the cell subset or site label means: HCoV-OC43 spike overlapping peptide pool stimulation. These TCRs come from a human donor who received a COVID-19 vaccine.

The rearrangement links TRBV6-5 to TRBJ2-7, with D perhaps matching TRBD1 (5 bases). This CDR3 contains 13 residues. The germline V gene encodes CDR1 MNHEY and CDR2 SVGAGI. The CDR3 DNA is TGTGCCAGCAAGGGGCAGGGATCCTCCGAGCAGTACGTC. This encodes CASKGQGSSEQYV.

This CDR3 is CASSLARQGLNEQFF. The CDR3 DNA sequence: TGTGCCAGCAGCTTGGCCCGACAGGGTCTAAATGAGCAGTTCTTC. The genes are TRBV5-6 and TRBJ2-1; 7 bases are a match to TRBD1. The CDR3 length is 15 residues. The V segment lost 0 bases and the J segment 7 bases; nucleotides outside the gene matches: 7. Per the germline V gene, CDR1 is SGHDT and CDR2 is YYEEEE.

V and J are TRBV6-5 and TRBJ2-2, with D uncertain. Germline V gene data show CDR1 as MNHEY and CDR2 as SVGAGI. This CDR3 region has 15 residues. V lost 1 base, J lost 3 bases, and 9 bases lay in between. The DNA for the CDR3 is TGTGCCAGCAGTTACTTAAACTGGGACACCGGGGAGCTGTTTTTT. It yields the protein CASSYLNWDTGELFF.

The chain employs TRBV24-1 and TRBJ2-3; D may be TRBD2 (6 bases). The CDR3 spans 15 residues. The V end was cut by 4 bases, the J end by 3 bases, with 13 bases between. From germline, CDR1 is KGHDR and CDR2 SFDVKD. CDR3 in DNA: TGTGCCACCAGTGAGGGGGGTCCTGGGACAGATACGCAGTATTTT. Translated: CATSEGGPGTDTQYF.

The J gene is TRBJ1-2, the V gene TRBV15; no clear D. The germline V gene encodes CDR1 LNHNV and CDR2 YYDKDF (reference sequence). The CDR3 has 12 amino acids. Trimming left V 1 base short and J 2 bases short, with 2 bases between. As DNA, the CDR3 is TGTGCCACCAGCAGAGTCAACTATGGCTACACCTTC. This sequence encodes CATSRVNYGYTF.

The V call is TRBV7-9, the J call TRBJ2-2, with 7 bases lining up with TRBD2. J gave up 8 bases and V 5 bases, and 5 bases lay outside the gene matches. This CDR3 has 13 amino acids. CDR1 and CDR2 (germline): SEHNR, FQNEAQ (reference sequence). The CDR3: CASSRLAIGELFF. The CDR3 DNA is TGTGCCAGCAGCCGACTAGCTATTGGGGAGCTGTTTTTT.

V and J are TRBV6-5 and TRBJ2-4; the match to TRBD2 covers 13 bases. Losses at the gene ends were 8 bases for V and 7 bases for J; bases not matched to a gene: 5. This CDR3 is built from 14 residues. Germline CDR1 reads MNHEY; CDR2 reads SVGAGI. The CDR3 here is CASAGLAGNNIQYF. The CDR3 DNA reads as TGTGCCAGCGCGGGACTAGCGGGGAATAACATTCAGTACTTC.